This T cell receptor (beta chain) was found in a study of stem cell transplantation in POMP-related autoinflammatory disease. Study-wide background: Impaired MHC class I-dependent CD8+ differentiation was hypothesized from defective thymoproteasomes. Before transplant, CD4+ T cells skewed naive and CD8+ proportions were low. Findings and limits, study-wide: In PRAID patients, the number of distinct TRB V-J gene pairings was restricted. PRAID patients trended toward lower TRB diversity and higher clonality in all analyzed T-cell subsets.

Notes on this clone: The target antigen is unknown.

Clones were read by immunoSEQ multiplex PCR, and TCRdb kept only the in-frame ones, dropping some. This sample has about 11,000 clones, with roughly 86% found just once. From germline, CDR1 is SEHNR and CDR2 FQNEAQ (reference sequence). This CDR3 is 15 amino acids long. Losses at the gene ends were 2 bases for V and 4 bases for J; bases not matched to a gene: 4. PRAID featured immunodeficiency plus autoinflammation. V gene TRBV7-9 combines with J gene TRBJ2-1; 8 bases are a match to TRBD2. The TCR sequence derives from a human donor with POMP-related autoinflammation and immune dysregulation (PRAID). The sequencing here drew on CD8+ T cells from PBMCs, taken before stem cell transplantation. CDR3 region: CASSLPGTRYNEQFF. The CDR3 DNA sequence: TGTGCCAGCAGCTTACCCGGGACTAGATACAATGAGCAGTTCTTC.